Listed below are T cell receptor beta chains from one sample, sequenced in a study of identical twins. TCRdb reprocessed the 5' RACE reads via MiXCR and lists one record per CDR3 protein. The sample has approximately 690,000 distinct CDR3 sequences; around 6% are singletons. Sequencing input: naive T cells sorted from blood. Receptors originate from a man younger than 35 in good health. Each CDR3 is given with its conserved first and last residue. Each record gives: V gene, CDR3 length, D gene, clone size, J gene, CDR3 DNA, CDR3 protein. The D gene is left open where the match is weak. Some rows have no size entry. The others give once, few or many, or a class for an expanded clone.

TRBV4-2,16,.,many,TRBJ2-2,TGTGCCAGCAGCCAAGGGGATCTCGGAAACACCGGGGAGCTGTTTTTT,CASSQGDLGNTGELFF
TRBV24-1,16,.,.,TRBJ2-3,TGTGCCACCAGTGATTTAACTAGAGGGGCCACAGATACGCAGTATTTT,CATSDLTRGATDTQYF
TRBV12-3/TRBV12-4,15,TRBD1,many,TRBJ1-6,TGTGCCAGCACCGTCCGGGACAGGGTGAATTCACCCCTCCACTTT,CASTVRDRVNSPLHF
TRBV11-2,15,TRBD2,.,TRBJ2-3,TGTGCCAGCAGCGCCGGGCGGGAGAGAACAGATACGCAGTATTTT,CASSAGRERTDTQYF
TRBV20-1,16,TRBD1,many,TRBJ1-2,TGCAGTGCTAGGCCCCCGGACAGGGCACCTAACTATGGCTACACCTTC,CSARPPDRAPNYGYTF
TRBV6-1,16,.,few,TRBJ1-5,TGTGCCAGCAGCAATCAAGGGTTAGGGAGCAATCAGCCCCAGCATTTT,CASSNQGLGSNQPQHF
TRBV5-1,14,.,few,TRBJ1-5,TGCGCCAGCAGCGAGGCATCCGGGCATCAGCCCCAGCATTTT,CASSEASGHQPQHF
TRBV27,16,TRBD2,many,TRBJ2-7,TGTGCCAGCAGTACTTCCGGGACTAGCGGCCTCTACGAGCAGTACTTC,CASSTSGTSGLYEQYF
TRBV20-1,15,TRBD2,many,TRBJ2-1,TGCAGTGCCTCAAAGCGGGGTCCAAAATACAATGAGCAGTTCTTC,CSASKRGPKYNEQFF
TRBV7-8,15,.,few,TRBJ1-1,TGTGCCAGCAGCTTAGTCGCACCGATGAACACTGAAGCTTTCTTT,CASSLVAPMNTEAFF
TRBV28,12,.,.,TRBJ1-2,TGTGCCAGCACCCTGGGGAGCCTTGGCTACACCTTC,CASTLGSLGYTF
TRBV12-3/TRBV12-4,15,.,many,TRBJ1-2,TGTGCCAGCAGTTTACTCCTCTCGCACTCGTATGGCTACACCTTC,CASSLLLSHSYGYTF
TRBV5-1,18,TRBD2,few,TRBJ2-2,TGCGCCAGCAGCTTGGCCGCCCGGGAGGGCCAGGGCACCGGGGAGCTGTTTTTT,CASSLAAREGQGTGELFF
TRBV5-1,23,TRBD2,.,TRBJ2-1,TGCGCCAGCAGCTTCGTAGGCAAGGCTAGCGGGAGCTTAGGGCAGGGTGCTGGCCATGAGCAGTTCTTC,CASSFVGKASGSLGQGAGHEQFF
TRBV9,12,.,few,TRBJ1-1,TGTGCCAGCAGCCGGGACGGGACTGAAGCTTTCTTT,CASSRDGTEAFF
TRBV20-1,13,TRBD1,.,TRBJ2-7,TGCAGTGCAGCAAGGGACAGGCCCTACGAGCAGTACTTC,CSAARDRPYEQYF
TRBV12-3/TRBV12-4,16,TRBD2,many,TRBJ2-1,TGTGCCAGCAGTCCCCCTAGCGGGAGGTCCTACAATGAGCAGTTCTTC,CASSPPSGRSYNEQFF
TRBV7-6,16,.,.,TRBJ1-1,TGTGCCAGCAGCTCCCGGCGGACAGAAAGGAACACTGAAGCTTTCTTT,CASSSRRTERNTEAFF